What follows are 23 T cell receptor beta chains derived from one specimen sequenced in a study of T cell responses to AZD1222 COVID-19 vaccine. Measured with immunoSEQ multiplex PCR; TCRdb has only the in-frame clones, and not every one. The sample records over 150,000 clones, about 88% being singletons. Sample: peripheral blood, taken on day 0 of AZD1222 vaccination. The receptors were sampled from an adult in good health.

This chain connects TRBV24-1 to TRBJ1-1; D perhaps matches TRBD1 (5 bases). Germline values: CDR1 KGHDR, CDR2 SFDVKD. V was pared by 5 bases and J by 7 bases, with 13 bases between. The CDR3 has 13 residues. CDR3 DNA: TGTGCCACCAGTGGAAAGGGGCAAGGTGAAGCTTTCTTT. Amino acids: CATSGKGQGEAFF.

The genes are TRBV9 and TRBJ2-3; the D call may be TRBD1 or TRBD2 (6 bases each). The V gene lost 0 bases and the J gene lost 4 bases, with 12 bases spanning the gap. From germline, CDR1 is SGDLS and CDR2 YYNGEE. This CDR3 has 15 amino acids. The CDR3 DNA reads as TGTGCCAGCAGCGTAGCCACGGGGGCGGCAGATACGCAGTATTTT. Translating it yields CASSVATGAADTQYF.

CDR3 loop: CASSLYGIDTEAFF. The DNA of the CDR3 is TGTGCCAGCAGTTTATATGGGATAGACACTGAAGCTTTCTTT. The V call is TRBV28, the J call TRBJ1-1; D ambiguous. The V and J ends lost 1 base and 3 bases respectively, with 9 bases between them. Germline values: CDR1 MDHEN, CDR2 SYDVKM. The CDR3 length is 14 residues.

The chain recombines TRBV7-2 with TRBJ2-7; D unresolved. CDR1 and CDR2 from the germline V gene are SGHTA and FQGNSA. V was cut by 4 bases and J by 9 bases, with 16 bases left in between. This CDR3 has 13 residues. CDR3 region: CASSSQLGGSQYF. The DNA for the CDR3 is TGTGCCAGCAGCTCCCAGCTTGGCGGATCGCAGTACTTC. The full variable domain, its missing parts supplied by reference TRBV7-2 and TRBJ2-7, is GAGVSQSPSNKVTEKGKDVELRCDPISGHTALYWYRQSLGQGLEFLIYFQGNSAPDKSGLPSDRFSAERTGGSVSTLTIQRTQQEDSAVYLCASSSQLGGSQYFGPGTRLTVT.

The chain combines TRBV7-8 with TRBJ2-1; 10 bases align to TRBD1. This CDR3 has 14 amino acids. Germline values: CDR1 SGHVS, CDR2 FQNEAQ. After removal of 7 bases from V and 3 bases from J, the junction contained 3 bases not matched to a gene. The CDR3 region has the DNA TGTGCCAGCACGGGACAGGGGTTCTACAATGAGCAGTTCTTC. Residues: CASTGQGFYNEQFF.

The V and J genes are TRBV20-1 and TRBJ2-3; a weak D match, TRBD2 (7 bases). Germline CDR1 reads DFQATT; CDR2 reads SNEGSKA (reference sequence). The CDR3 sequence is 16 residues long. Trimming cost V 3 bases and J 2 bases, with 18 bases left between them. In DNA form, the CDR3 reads TGCAGTGCTAGTCTGGTCGGGGGGCCCTACACAGATACGCAGTATTTT. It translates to CSASLVGGPYTDTQYF.

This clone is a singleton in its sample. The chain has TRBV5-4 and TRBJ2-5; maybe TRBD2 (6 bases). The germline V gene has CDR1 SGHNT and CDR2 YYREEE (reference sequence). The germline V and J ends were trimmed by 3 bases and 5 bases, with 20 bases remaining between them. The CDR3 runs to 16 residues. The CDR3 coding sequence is TGTGCCAGCAGCTCCTACGGTGGCGGGGAGGCGGAGACCCAGTACTTC. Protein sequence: CASSSYGGGEAETQYF. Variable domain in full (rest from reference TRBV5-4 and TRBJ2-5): ETGVTQSPTHLIKTRGQQVTLRCSSQSGHNTVSWYQQALGQGPQFIFQYYREEENGRGNFPPRFSGLQFPNYSSELNVNALELDDSALYLCASSSYGGGEAETQYFGPGTRLLVL.

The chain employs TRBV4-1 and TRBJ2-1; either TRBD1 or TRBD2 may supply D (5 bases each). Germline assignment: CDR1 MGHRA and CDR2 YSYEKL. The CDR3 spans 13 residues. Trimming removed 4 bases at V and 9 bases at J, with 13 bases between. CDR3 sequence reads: CASSPLAGSEQFF. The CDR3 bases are TGCGCCAGCAGCCCCTTAGCAGGGAGTGAGCAGTTCTTC.

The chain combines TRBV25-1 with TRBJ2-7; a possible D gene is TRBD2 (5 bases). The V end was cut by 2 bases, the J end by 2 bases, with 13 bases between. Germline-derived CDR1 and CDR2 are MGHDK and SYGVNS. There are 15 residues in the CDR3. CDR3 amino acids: CASSEPLDGAYEQYF. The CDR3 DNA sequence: TGTGCCAGCAGTGAACCCCTCGACGGGGCCTACGAGCAGTACTTC.

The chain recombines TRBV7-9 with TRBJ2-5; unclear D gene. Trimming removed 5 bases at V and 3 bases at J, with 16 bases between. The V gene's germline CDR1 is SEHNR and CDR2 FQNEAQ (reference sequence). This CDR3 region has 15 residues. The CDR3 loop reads CASSPKAQRKETQYF. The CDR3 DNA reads TGTGCCAGCAGCCCGAAGGCACAAAGGAAAGAGACCCAGTACTTC.

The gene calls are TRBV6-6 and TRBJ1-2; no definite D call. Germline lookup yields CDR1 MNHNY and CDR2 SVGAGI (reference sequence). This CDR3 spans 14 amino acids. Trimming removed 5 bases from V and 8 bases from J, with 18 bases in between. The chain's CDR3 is CASSIKEMDVGYTF. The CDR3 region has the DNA TGTGCCAGCAGTATCAAAGAGATGGACGTAGGCTACACCTTC.

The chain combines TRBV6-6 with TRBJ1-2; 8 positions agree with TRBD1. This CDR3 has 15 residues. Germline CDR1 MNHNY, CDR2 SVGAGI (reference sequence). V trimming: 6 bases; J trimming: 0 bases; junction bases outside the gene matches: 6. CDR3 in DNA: TGTGCCAGCAGCGAACCGGGACAGGCTAACTATGGCTACACCTTC. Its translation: CASSEPGQANYGYTF.

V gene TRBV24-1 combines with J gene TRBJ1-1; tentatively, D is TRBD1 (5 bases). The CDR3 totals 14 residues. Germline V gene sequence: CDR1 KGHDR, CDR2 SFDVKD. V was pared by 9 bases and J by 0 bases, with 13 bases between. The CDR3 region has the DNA TGTGCCACCGCGGGGGGTCCCATGAACACTGAAGCTTTCTTT. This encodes CATAGGPMNTEAFF.

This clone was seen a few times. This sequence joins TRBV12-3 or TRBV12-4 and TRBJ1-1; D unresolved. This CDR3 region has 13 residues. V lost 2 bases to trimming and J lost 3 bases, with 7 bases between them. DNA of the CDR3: TGTGCCAGCAGTTTAAACGGCTACACTGAAGCTTTCTTT. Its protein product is CASSLNGYTEAFF.

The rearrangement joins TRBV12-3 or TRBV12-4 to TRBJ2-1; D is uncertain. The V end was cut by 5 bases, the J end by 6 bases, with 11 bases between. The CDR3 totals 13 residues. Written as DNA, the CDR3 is TGTGCCAGCAGTCCGCGCTCGGGCAATGAGCAGTTCTTC. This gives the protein CASSPRSGNEQFF.

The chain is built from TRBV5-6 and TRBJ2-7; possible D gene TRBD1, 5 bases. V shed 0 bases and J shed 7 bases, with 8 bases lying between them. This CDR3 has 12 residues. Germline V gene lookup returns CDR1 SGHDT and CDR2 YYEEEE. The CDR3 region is CASSLAGLEQYF. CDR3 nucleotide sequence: TGTGCCAGCAGCTTGGCAGGGCTGGAGCAGTACTTC.

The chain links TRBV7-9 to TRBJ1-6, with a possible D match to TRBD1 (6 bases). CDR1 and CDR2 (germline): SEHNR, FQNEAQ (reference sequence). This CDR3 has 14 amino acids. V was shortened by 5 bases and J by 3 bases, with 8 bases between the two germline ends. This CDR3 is CASSPRGYNSPLHF. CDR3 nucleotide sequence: TGTGCCAGCAGCCCCAGGGGCTATAATTCACCCCTCCACTTT.

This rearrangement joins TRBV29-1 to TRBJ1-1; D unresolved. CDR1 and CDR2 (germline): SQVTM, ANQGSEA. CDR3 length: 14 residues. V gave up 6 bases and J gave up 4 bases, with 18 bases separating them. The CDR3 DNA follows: TGCAGCGTAACCCTCGGCGGAACAGCCACTGAAGCTTTCTTT. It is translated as CSVTLGGTATEAFF.

CDR3 amino acids: CASSLGLSNYGYTF. The CDR3, as DNA: TGTGCCAGCAGCTTAGGACTGAGTAACTATGGCTACACCTTC. V gene TRBV5-8 combines with J gene TRBJ1-2, with D unresolved. This CDR3 contains 14 residues. Trimming removed 2 bases from V and 1 base from J, with 9 bases in between. Germline CDR1 SGHTS, CDR2 YDEGEE.

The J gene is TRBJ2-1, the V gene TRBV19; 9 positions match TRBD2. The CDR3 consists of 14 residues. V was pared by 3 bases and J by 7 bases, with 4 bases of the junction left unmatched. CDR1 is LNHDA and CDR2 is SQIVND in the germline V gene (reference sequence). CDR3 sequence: CASSIGTSPNEQFF. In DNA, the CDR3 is TGTGCCAGTAGTATTGGGACTAGCCCTAATGAGCAGTTCTTC.

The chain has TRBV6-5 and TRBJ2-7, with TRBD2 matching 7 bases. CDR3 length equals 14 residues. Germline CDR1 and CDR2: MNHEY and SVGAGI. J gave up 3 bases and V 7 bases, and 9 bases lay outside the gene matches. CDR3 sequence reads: CASTTGGGFYEQYF. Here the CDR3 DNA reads TGTGCCAGCACGACGGGCGGGGGTTTCTACGAGCAGTACTTC.

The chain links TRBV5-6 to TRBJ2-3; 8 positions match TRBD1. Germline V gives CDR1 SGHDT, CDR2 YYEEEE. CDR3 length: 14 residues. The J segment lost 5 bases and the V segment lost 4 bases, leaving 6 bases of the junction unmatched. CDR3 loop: CASSQGARGDTQYF. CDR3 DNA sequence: TGTGCCAGCAGCCAGGGGGCTCGGGGAGATACGCAGTATTTT.

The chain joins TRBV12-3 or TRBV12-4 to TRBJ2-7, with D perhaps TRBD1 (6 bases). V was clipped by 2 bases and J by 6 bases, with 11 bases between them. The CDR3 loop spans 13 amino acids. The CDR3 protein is CASSLNRVGEQYF. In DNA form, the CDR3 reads TGTGCCAGCAGTTTAAACAGGGTGGGCGAGCAGTACTTC.